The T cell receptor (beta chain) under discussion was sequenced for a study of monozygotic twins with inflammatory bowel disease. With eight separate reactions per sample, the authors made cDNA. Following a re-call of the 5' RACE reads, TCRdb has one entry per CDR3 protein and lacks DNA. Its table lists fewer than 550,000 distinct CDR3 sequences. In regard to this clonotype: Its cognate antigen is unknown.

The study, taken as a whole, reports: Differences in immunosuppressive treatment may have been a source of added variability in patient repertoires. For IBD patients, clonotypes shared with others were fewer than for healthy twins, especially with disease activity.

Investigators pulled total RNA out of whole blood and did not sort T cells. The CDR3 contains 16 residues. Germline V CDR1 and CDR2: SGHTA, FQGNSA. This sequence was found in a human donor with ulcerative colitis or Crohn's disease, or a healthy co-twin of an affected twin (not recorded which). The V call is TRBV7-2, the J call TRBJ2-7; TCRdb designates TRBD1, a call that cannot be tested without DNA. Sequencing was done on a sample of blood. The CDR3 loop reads CASSSTGTLSSYKQYF.